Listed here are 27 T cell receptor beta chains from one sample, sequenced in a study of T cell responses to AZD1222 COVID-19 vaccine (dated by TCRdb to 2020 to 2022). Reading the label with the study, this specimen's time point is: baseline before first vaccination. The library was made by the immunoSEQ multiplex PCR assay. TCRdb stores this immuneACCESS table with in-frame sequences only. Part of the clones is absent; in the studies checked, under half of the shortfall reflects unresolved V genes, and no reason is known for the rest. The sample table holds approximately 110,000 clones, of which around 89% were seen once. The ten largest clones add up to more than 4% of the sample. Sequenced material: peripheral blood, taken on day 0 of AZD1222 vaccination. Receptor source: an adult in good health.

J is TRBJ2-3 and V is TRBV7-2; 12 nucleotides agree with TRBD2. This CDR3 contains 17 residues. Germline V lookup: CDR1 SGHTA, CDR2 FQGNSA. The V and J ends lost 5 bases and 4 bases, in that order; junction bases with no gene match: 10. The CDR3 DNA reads TGTGCCAGCAGCGGTCGGACTAGCGGGACGTGGGCAGATACGCAGTATTTT. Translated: CASSGRTSGTWADTQYF.

The CDR3 loop reads CASSLNGSNGNEQFF. The DNA of the CDR3 is TGCGCCAGCAGCTTGAACGGGTCTAACGGCAATGAGCAGTTCTTC. This chain connects TRBV5-1 to TRBJ2-1; unclear D gene. Looked up from germline, CDR1 is SGHRS and CDR2 is YFSETQ. The CDR3 contains 15 residues. V was clipped by 1 base and J by 6 bases, with 14 bases between them.

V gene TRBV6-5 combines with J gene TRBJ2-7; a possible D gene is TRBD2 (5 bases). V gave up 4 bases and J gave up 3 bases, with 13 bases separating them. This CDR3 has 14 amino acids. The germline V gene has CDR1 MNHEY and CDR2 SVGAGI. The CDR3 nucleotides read TGTGCCAGCAGTTTAGGTGGAGGCTACTACGAGCAGTACTTC. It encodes CASSLGGGYYEQYF.

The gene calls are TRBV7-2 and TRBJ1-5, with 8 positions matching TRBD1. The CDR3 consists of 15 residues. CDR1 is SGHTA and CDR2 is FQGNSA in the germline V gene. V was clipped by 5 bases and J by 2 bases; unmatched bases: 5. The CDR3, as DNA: TGTGCCAGCAGCAAAACAGGGGGGGGCAATCAGCCCCAGCATTTT. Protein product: CASSKTGGGNQPQHF.

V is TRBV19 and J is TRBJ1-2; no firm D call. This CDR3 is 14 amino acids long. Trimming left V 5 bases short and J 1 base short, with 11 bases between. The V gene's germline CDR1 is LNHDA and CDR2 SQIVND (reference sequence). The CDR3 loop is CASSSGILNYGYTF. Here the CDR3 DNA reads TGTGCCAGTAGTTCCGGGATCCTTAACTATGGCTACACCTTC.

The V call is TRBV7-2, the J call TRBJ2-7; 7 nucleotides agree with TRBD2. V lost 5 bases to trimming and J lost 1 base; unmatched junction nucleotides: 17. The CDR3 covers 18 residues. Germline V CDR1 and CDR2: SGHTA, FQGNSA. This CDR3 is CASSMGGGGAGRSYEQYF. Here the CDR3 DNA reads TGTGCCAGCAGCATGGGAGGAGGAGGGGCCGGGAGGTCCTACGAGCAGTACTTC.

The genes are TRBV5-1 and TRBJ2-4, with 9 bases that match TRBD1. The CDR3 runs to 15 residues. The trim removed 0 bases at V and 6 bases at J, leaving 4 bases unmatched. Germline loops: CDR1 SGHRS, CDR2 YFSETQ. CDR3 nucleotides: TGCGCCAGCAGCTTGGAGGGACAGGGAGTAAACATTCAGTACTTC. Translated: CASSLEGQGVNIQYF.

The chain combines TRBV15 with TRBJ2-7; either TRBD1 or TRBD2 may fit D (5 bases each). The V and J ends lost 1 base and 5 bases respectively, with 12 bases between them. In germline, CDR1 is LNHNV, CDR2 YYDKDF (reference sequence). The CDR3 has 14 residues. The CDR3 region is CATSRGGTGHEQYF. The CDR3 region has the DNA TGTGCCACCAGCAGAGGCGGAACGGGGCACGAGCAGTACTTC.

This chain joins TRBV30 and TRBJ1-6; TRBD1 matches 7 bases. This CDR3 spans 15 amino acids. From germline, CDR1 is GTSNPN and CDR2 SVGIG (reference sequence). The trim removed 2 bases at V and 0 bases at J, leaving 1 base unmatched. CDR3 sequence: CAWSRQGSYNSPLHF. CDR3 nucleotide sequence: TGTGCCTGGAGTCGACAGGGCTCCTATAATTCACCCCTCCACTTT. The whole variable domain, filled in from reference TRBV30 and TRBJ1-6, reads SQTIHQWPATLVQPVGSPLSLECTVEGTSNPNLYWYRQAAGRGLQLLFYSVGIGQISSEVPQNLSASRPQDRQFILSSKKLLLSDSGFYLCAWSRQGSYNSPLHFGNGTRLTVT.

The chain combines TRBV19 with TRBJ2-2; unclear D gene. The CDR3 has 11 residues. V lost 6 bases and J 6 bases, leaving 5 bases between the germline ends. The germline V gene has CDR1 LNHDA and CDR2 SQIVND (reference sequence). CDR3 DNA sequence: TGTGCCAGTAGCAAGTCCGGGGAGCTGTTTTTT. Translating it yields CASSKSGELFF.

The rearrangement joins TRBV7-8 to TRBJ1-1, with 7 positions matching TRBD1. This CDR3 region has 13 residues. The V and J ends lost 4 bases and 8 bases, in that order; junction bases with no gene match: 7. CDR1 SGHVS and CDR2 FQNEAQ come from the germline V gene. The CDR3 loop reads CASSYRQGREAFF. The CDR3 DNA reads TGTGCCAGCAGCTACCGACAGGGAAGAGAAGCTTTCTTT.

CDR3 sequence: CASSQGAANTGELFF. In DNA form, the CDR3 reads TGTGCCAGCAGCCAGGGAGCTGCGAACACCGGGGAGCTGTTTTTT. The chain couples TRBV9 to TRBJ2-2; either TRBD1 or TRBD2 may supply D (5 bases each). Trimming left V 4 bases short and J 0 bases short, with 10 bases between. The CDR3 has 15 amino acids. Germline V gene data show CDR1 as SGDLS and CDR2 as YYNGEE.

This CDR3 is CASSSDQGANQPQHF. CDR3 DNA: TGTGCCAGCAGCTCCGATCAGGGGGCTAATCAGCCCCAGCATTTT. This chain uses TRBV7-9 with TRBJ1-5, with TRBD1 matching over 8 bases. The CDR3 contains 15 residues. Germline loops: CDR1 SEHNR, CDR2 FQNEAQ (reference sequence). V was clipped by 4 bases and J by 4 bases; unmatched bases: 6. Based on the CDR3 plus reference TRBV7-9 and TRBJ1-5, the full variable domain is DTGVSQNPRHKITKRGQNVTFRCDPISEHNRLYWYRQTLGQGPEFLTYFQNEAQLEKSRLLSDRFSAERPKGSFSTLEIQRTEQGDSAMYLCASSSDQGANQPQHFGDGTRLSIL.

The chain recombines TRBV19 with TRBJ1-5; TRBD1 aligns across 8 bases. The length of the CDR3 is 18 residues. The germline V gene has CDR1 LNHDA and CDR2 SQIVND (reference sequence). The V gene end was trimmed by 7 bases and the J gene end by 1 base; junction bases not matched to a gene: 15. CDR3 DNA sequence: TGTGCCAGTATACCGACACCCGGGACAGGCGGAAGCAATCAGCCCCAGCATTTT. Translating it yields CASIPTPGTGGSNQPQHF. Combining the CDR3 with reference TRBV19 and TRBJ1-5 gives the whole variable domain DGGITQSPKYLFRKEGQNVTLSCEQNLNHDAMYWYRQDPGQGLRLIYYSQIVNDFQKGDIAEGYSVSREKKESFPLTVTSAQKNPTAFYLCASIPTPGTGGSNQPQHFGDGTRLSIL.

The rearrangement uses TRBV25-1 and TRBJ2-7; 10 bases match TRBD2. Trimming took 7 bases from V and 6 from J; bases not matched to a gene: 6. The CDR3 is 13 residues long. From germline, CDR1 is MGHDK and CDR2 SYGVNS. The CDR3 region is CASIGTSETEQYF. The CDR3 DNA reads TGTGCCAGCATTGGGACTAGCGAAACCGAGCAGTACTTC.

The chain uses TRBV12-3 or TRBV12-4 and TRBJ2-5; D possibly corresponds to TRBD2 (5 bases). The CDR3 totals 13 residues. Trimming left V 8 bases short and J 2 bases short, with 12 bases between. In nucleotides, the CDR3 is TGTGCCAGCCGGAGGAGCTTACAAGAGACCCAGTACTTC. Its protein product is CASRRSLQETQYF.

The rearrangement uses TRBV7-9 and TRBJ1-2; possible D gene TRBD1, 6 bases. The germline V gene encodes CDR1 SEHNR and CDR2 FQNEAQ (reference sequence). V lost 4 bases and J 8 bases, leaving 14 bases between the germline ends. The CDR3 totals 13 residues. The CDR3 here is CASSSGALRGYTF. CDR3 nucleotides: TGTGCCAGCAGCTCAGGGGCCCTGAGGGGCTACACCTTC.

Here the CDR3 reads CASSFRDRGYEQYF. The CDR3 DNA is TGTGCCAGCAGTTTCCGGGACAGGGGTTACGAGCAGTACTTC. The V gene is TRBV6-5, the J gene TRBJ2-7; 10 bases map to TRBD1. Germline V CDR1 and CDR2: MNHEY, SVGAGI. The V and J ends lost 4 bases and 4 bases, in that order; junction bases with no gene match: 4. The CDR3 runs 14 residues.

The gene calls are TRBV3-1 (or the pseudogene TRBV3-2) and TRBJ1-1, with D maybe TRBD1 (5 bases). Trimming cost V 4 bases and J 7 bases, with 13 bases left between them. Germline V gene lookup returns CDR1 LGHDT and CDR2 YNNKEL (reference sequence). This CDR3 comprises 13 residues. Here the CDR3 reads CASSLTGTYEAFF. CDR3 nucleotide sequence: TGTGCCAGCAGCCTTACCGGGACTTATGAAGCTTTCTTT.

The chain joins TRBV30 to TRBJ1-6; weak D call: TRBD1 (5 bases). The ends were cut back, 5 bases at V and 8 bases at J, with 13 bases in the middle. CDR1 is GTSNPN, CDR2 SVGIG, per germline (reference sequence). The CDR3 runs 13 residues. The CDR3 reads CAWHRQTDSPLHF. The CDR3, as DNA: TGTGCCTGGCACAGACAGACTGATTCACCCCTCCACTTT.

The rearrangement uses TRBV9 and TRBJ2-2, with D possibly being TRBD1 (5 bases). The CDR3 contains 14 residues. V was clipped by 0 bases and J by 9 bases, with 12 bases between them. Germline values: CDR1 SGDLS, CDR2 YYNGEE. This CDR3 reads CASSVVSQGRELFF. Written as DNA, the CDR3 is TGTGCCAGCAGCGTAGTTTCGCAGGGTCGGGAGCTGTTTTTT.

CDR3 DNA: TGTGCCAGCAGCTTCGTAGGGGAAGAGACCCAGTACTTC. Translated, it gives CASSFVGEETQYF. This chain links TRBV5-5 with TRBJ2-5, with a weak D call TRBD1 (5 bases). The germline V gene encodes CDR1 SGHKS and CDR2 YYEKEE (reference sequence). V was shortened by 2 bases and J by 3 bases, with 8 bases between the two germline ends. The CDR3 is 13 amino acids.

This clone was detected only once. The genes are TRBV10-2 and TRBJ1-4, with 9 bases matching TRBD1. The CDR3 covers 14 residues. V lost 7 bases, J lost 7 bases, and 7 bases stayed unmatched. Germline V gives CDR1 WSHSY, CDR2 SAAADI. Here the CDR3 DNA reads TGCGCCAGCACCACCGGGACAGGGACTGAAAAACTGTTTTTT. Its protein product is CASTTGTGTEKLFF.

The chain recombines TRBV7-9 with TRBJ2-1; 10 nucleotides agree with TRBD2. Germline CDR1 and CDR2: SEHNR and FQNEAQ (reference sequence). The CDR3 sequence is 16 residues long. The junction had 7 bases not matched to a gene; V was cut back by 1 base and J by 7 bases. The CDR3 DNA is TGTGCCAGCAGCTTAGGGCCTAGCGGGAGTTGGAATGAGCAGTTCTTC. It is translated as CASSLGPSGSWNEQFF.

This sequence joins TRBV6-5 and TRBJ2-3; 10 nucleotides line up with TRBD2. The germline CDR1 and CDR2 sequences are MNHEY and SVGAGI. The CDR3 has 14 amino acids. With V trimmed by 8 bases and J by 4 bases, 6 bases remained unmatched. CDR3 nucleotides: TGTGCCAGCTCCCGGACTAGCGGTTCAGATACGCAGTATTTT. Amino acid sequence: CASSRTSGSDTQYF.

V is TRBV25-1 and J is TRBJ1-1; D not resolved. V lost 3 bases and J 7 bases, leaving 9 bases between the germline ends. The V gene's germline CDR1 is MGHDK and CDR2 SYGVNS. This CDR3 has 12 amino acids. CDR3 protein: CASSDKEYEAFF. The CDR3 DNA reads TGTGCCAGCAGTGATAAGGAGTATGAAGCTTTCTTT.

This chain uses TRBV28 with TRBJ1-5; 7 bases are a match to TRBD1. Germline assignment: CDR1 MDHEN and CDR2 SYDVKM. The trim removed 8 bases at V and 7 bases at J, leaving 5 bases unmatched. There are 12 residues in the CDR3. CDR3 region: CASGGGGQPQHF. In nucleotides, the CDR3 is TGTGCCAGCGGAGGGGGCGGACAGCCCCAGCATTTT. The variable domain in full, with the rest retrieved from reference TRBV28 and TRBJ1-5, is DVKVTQSSRYLVKRTGEKVFLECVQDMDHENMFWYRQDPGLGLRLIYFSYDVKMKEKGDIPEGYSVSREKKERFSLILESASTNQTSMYLCASGGGGQPQHFGDGTRLSIL.